What follows are 23 T cell receptor beta chains derived from one specimen sequenced in a study of a mutant IDH1 vaccine in newly diagnosed glioma. Time point reported: week 35, safety follow-up. Topical imiquimod accompanied each vaccine dose, which consisted of 300 ug of mutant IDH1 20-mer peptide. The table came from immunoSEQ multiplex PCR; TCRdb's copy has only in-frame clones and leaves some out. This sample has about 50,000 clones; roughly 84% occur once, and the top ten carry 4.1%. Antigen specificity for these receptors is unknown. The sample was PBMCs, taken from a glioma patient whose treatment included an IDH1 peptide vaccine. All receptors derive from a woman under 30 with glioma.

V gene TRBV4-1 combines with J gene TRBJ2-7; either TRBD1 or TRBD2 may supply D (5 bases each). Germline CDR1 MGHRA, CDR2 YSYEKL. The V end was cut by 4 bases, the J end by 2 bases, with 12 bases between. The CDR3 runs 14 residues. The CDR3 loop is CASSPRDGAYEQYF. DNA of the CDR3: TGCGCCAGCAGCCCTAGGGACGGAGCCTACGAGCAGTACTTC.

This clone showed up just a few times. The genes are TRBV2 and TRBJ1-2, with D perhaps TRBD1 (6 bases). Germline CDR1 SNHLY, CDR2 FYNNEI. The CDR3 runs 12 residues. Trimming shortened V by 8 bases and J by 4 bases, and 11 bases separated the two germline ends. The CDR3, as DNA: TGTGCCAGCGGGGACACCTCCTATGGCTACACCTTC. Encoded protein: CASGDTSYGYTF. The entire variable domain, with the rest obtained from reference TRBV2 and TRBJ1-2, is as follows: EPEVTQTPSHQVTQMGQEVILRCVPISNHLYFYWYRQILGQKVEFLVSFYNNEISEKSEIFDDQFSVERPDGSNFTLKIRSTKLEDSAMYFCASGDTSYGYTFGSGTRLTVV.

This clone was observed a handful of times. The rearrangement joins TRBV5-1 to TRBJ1-1; tentatively, D is TRBD1 (5 bases). V lost 0 bases and J 1 base, leaving 7 bases between the germline ends. Germline CDR1 and CDR2: SGHRS and YFSETQ. CDR3 length: 14 amino acids. The CDR3 protein is CASSLATANTEAFF. CDR3 nucleotide sequence: TGCGCCAGCAGCTTGGCGACAGCGAACACTGAAGCTTTCTTT.

The rearrangement uses TRBV29-1 and TRBJ1-2; D possibly corresponds to TRBD1 (6 bases). CDR1 is SQVTM and CDR2 is ANQGSEA in the germline V gene. The germline V and J ends were trimmed by 1 base and 8 bases, with 17 bases remaining between them. The CDR3 has 14 residues. CDR3 in DNA: TGCAGCGTTGAAGGTTTCAGGGGATCACGAGGCTACACCTTC. This translates into CSVEGFRGSRGYTF.

The CDR3 loop reads CASSQEVGGDLSYEQYF. The CDR3 region has the DNA TGTGCCAGCAGCCAAGAAGTTGGAGGGGACTTATCCTACGAGCAGTACTTC. The chain carries TRBV14 and TRBJ2-7; D may be TRBD2 (6 bases). The CDR3 is 17 residues long. The V gene's germline CDR1 is SGHDN and CDR2 FVKESK. V lost 0 bases, J lost 1 base, and 16 bases lay in between.

This chain joins TRBV2 and TRBJ1-1, with D unresolved. Trimming removed 10 bases from V and 5 bases from J, with 17 bases in between. This CDR3 is built from 13 residues. Germline-derived CDR1 and CDR2 are SNHLY and FYNNEI. DNA of the CDR3: TGTGCCATACTAATCCGGGAGGCGACTGAAGCTTTCTTT. This translates into CAILIREATEAFF.

V and J are TRBV19 and TRBJ1-2, with 9 positions matching TRBD1. The CDR3 sequence is 14 residues long. Germline V CDR1 and CDR2: LNHDA, SQIVND (reference sequence). Trimming cost V 5 bases and J 8 bases; bases outside gene matches: 9. CDR3 in amino acids: CASSPKQGAGGYTF. CDR3 nucleotides: TGTGCCAGTAGTCCCAAACAGGGGGCAGGGGGCTACACCTTC.

This chain joins TRBV5-1 and TRBJ2-2; D remains ambiguous. Germline loops: CDR1 SGHRS, CDR2 YFSETQ. The CDR3 contains 16 residues. Trimming removed 0 bases from V and 0 bases from J, with 9 bases in between. CDR3 in amino acids: CASSLVTGPNTGELFF. CDR3 sequence (DNA): TGCGCCAGCAGCTTGGTTACCGGGCCGAACACCGGGGAGCTGTTTTTT.

With regard to this clone: One junction end does not reproduce the germline sequence, and a read error may be involved. The chain has TRBV28 and TRBJ1-3; D is undetermined. The CDR3 sequence is 14 residues long. The germline CDR1 and CDR2 sequences are MDHEN and SYDVKM. The CDR3 region is CASSFRLSGTTIYF. The CDR3 DNA is TGTGCCAGCAGTTTTCGGTTGTCCGGAACCACCATATATTTT.

This sequence joins TRBV5-1 and TRBJ2-3; 9 nucleotides match TRBD2. The CDR3 consists of 15 residues. In germline, CDR1 is SGHRS, CDR2 YFSETQ. Trimming took 3 bases from V and 5 from J; bases not matched to a gene: 7. The CDR3 bases are TGCGCCAGCAGCTCGAGACTAGCGGAGATAGATACGCAGTATTTT. As protein: CASSSRLAEIDTQYF.

This chain joins TRBV6-5 and TRBJ1-2; tentatively, D is TRBD1 (6 bases). V dropped 0 bases and J dropped 5 bases, with 13 bases sitting between them. The length of the CDR3 is 15 residues. The germline V gene has CDR1 MNHEY and CDR2 SVGAGI. The CDR3 protein is CASSYSQGLGYGYTF. For the CDR3, the DNA is TGTGCCAGCAGTTACTCGCAGGGGCTAGGGTATGGCTACACCTTC.

The V and J genes are TRBV6-1 and TRBJ1-5; the D gene is possibly TRBD1 (6 bases). From germline, CDR1 is MNHNS and CDR2 SASEGT. Trimming cost V 7 bases and J 1 base, with 11 bases left between them. The CDR3 runs 14 residues. In DNA, the CDR3 is TGTGCCAGCATCGCCAGGGGAAGCAATCAGCCCCAGCATTTT. As protein: CASIARGSNQPQHF.

This clone appeared a single time. This chain links TRBV7-2 with TRBJ2-2, with D perhaps assigned TRBD1 or TRBD2 (5 bases each). The CDR3 contains 15 residues. Trimming removed 1 base at V and 5 bases at J, with 11 bases between. Per germline, CDR1 SGHTA and CDR2 FQGNSA. Here the CDR3 reads CASSLDGGRTGELFF. The CDR3 nucleotides are TGTGCCAGCAGCTTAGATGGGGGAAGGACCGGGGAGCTGTTTTTT.

The chain has TRBV27 and TRBJ2-1, with 8 bases aligning to TRBD1. Germline CDR1 MNHEY, CDR2 SMNVEV (reference sequence). With 4 bases clipped from V and 8 bases from J, the junction kept 4 bases outside the gene matches. The CDR3 has 13 amino acids. The DNA for the CDR3 is TGTGCCAGCAGTTCGACAGGGGTCCATGAGCAGTTCTTC. Translation gives CASSSTGVHEQFF.

The V gene is TRBV6-5, the J gene TRBJ2-4, with 9 positions matching TRBD1. Germline V gene lookup returns CDR1 MNHEY and CDR2 SVGAGI. V shed 8 bases and J 5 bases; nucleotides not matched to a gene: 10. This CDR3 has 15 amino acids. For the CDR3, the DNA is TGTGCCAGCGGGGCCTCCGGGACAGGGCAAAACATTCAGTACTTC. Protein product: CASGASGTGQNIQYF.

The chain links TRBV15 to TRBJ2-5, with 9 bases fitting TRBD1. CDR1 and CDR2 from the germline V gene are LNHNV and YYDKDF (reference sequence). J was trimmed by 9 bases and V by 5 bases; bases with no gene match: 13. The CDR3 totals 15 residues. CDR3: CATSAQDRGDVSQYF. The CDR3 DNA follows: TGTGCCACCAGCGCGCAGGACAGGGGCGATGTGTCCCAGTACTTC.

The chain is built from TRBV2 and TRBJ1-1; D might be TRBD1 (5 bases). Trimming left V 6 bases short and J 6 bases short, with 17 bases between. In germline, CDR1 is SNHLY, CDR2 FYNNEI. The CDR3 is 14 residues long. The CDR3 sequence: CASRGESDGAEAFF. The CDR3 DNA is TGTGCCAGCAGAGGGGAGTCGGATGGGGCTGAAGCTTTCTTT.

The chain carries TRBV30 and TRBJ2-5; 8 positions agree with TRBD1. The germline V gene encodes CDR1 GTSNPN and CDR2 SVGIG (reference sequence). The CDR3 is made up of 15 amino acids. The V and J ends lost 2 bases and 5 bases, in that order; junction bases with no gene match: 10. The CDR3 DNA sequence: TGTGCCTGGAGTAACCGGGCCGCAGGGGGCGAGACCCAGTACTTC. This encodes CAWSNRAAGGETQYF.

The chain is built from TRBV2 and TRBJ1-5; D is uncertain. V was pared by 4 bases and J by 5 bases, with 9 bases between. The germline CDR1 and CDR2 sequences are SNHLY and FYNNEI. The CDR3 contains 13 residues. CDR3 coding DNA: TGTGCCAGCAGTGCCCGGACGGATCAGCCCCAGCATTTT. It is translated as CASSARTDQPQHF. The entire variable domain, with the rest obtained from reference TRBV2 and TRBJ1-5, is as follows: EPEVTQTPSHQVTQMGQEVILRCVPISNHLYFYWYRQILGQKVEFLVSFYNNEISEKSEIFDDQFSVERPDGSNFTLKIRSTKLEDSAMYFCASSARTDQPQHFGDGTRLSIL.

This clone was detected once. The chain uses TRBV19 and TRBJ2-7; TRBD1 agrees at 10 bases. The CDR3 is made up of 14 amino acids. Trimming took 5 bases from V and 3 from J; bases not matched to a gene: 4. The germline V gene has CDR1 LNHDA and CDR2 SQIVND (reference sequence). As DNA, the CDR3 is TGTGCCAGTAGTGTCGACAGGGGGCACTACGAGCAGTACTTC. It encodes CASSVDRGHYEQYF.

The chain links TRBV29-1 to TRBJ1-2, with TRBD1 matching over 7 bases. The CDR3 runs 14 residues. V shed 4 bases, J shed 6 bases, and the junction held 11 bases outside the gene matches. CDR1 SQVTM and CDR2 ANQGSEA come from the germline V gene. The CDR3 here is CSVGRQGDWDGYTF. As DNA, the CDR3 is TGCAGCGTTGGGCGGCAGGGGGATTGGGATGGCTACACCTTC.

The chain uses TRBV5-4 and TRBJ2-5; D could derive from TRBD1 or TRBD2 (5 bases each). V lost 4 bases and J 4 bases, leaving 14 bases between the germline ends. CDR1 SGHNT and CDR2 YYREEE come from the germline V gene (reference sequence). CDR3 length: 14 residues. The CDR3: CASSPRGVRETQYF. DNA of the CDR3: TGTGCCAGCAGCCCCCGAGGGGTTAGAGAGACCCAGTACTTC.

This clone is a singleton in its sample. The rearrangement joins TRBV5-6 to TRBJ2-7; TRBD2 matches 7 bases. Trimming took 5 bases from V and 0 from J; bases not matched to a gene: 5. The germline V gene encodes CDR1 SGHDT and CDR2 YYEEEE. The CDR3 runs 14 residues. The CDR3 reads CASSGGVYSYEQYF. The CDR3 DNA sequence: TGTGCCAGCAGTGGGGGGGTATACTCCTACGAGCAGTACTTC.